Here is one T cell receptor beta chain with its context. Its specific antigen is unknown. The input lacks base qualities; no much larger clone sits a single base away. Trimmed from V: 3 bases; trimmed from J: 2 bases; junction bases lacking a gene match: 7. The CDR3 runs 17 amino acids, cysteine and phenylalanine included. The CDR3 DNA has 51 bases and is translated from base 1. According to the germline V gene, CDR1 reads SGDLS and CDR2 reads YYNGEE. This sample stems from a study of blood T cell repertoires in COVID-19 (dated by TCRdb to 2019 to 2021). Background for the entire study: Collaborator samples came from the United States, Italy and Spain and covered acute and convalescent phases of COVID-19. HLA class I and class II types, where available, came from metadata supplied by the sample provider rather than from assay-based typing. Subjects who had been exposed to COVID-19, were actively infected with it, or had recovered from it provided the deeply sampled blood TCRbeta repertoires that made up the dataset. The samples were drawn from the first 160 participants of the ongoing ImmuneRACE study and from 1,254 subjects provided by 6 global collaborators. The prospective study material was composed of cDNA or gDNA derived from T cells, B-cell-depleted T cells, or PBMCs. The repertoires were made available in a free public database intended to serve as a resource for research on the immune response to SARS-CoV-2. Sample metadata almost always included a de-identified subject ID, COVID-19 status, age in years and sex. General conclusions and limits of the study: How much clinical and demographic metadata was included differed by source and by participant, and the metadata was provided uncurated.

TCRbeta CDR3 regions were amplified from genomic DNA by means of the immunoSEQ Assay, a bias-controlled multiplex PCR. The study's processing was this. The number of nucleated cells in each sample was estimated from the amplification of reference gene primers within the assay. To quantify the absolute abundance of each unique TCRbeta CDR3 rearrangement, sequence reads were collapsed and filtered. For each sample, productive Simpson clonality was calculated by taking the square root of Simpson's diversity index across productive rearrangements. This immuneACCESS table, as held by TCRdb, lists in-frame sequences with V and J called but not all clones. Of the missing ones, under half trace to an unresolved V gene in checked studies; the others have no known cause. From that table come the V and J calls and clone size; the DNA was used to work out D and trimming. In this sample the table shows around 280,000 clones, more than 85% of which occur a single time. The top ten hold roughly 1.3% of the sample.

Each collaborating institution followed its own protocols to collect whole blood in K2EDTA tubes. For TCRbeta analysis, collaborator samples were shipped as frozen whole blood, as isolated PBMCs, or as DNA extracted from either sample type. This clonotype was obtained from a man between 65 and 85 years old with acute or convalescent COVID-19. The V and J genes are TRBV9 and TRBJ2-6; 8 middle bases align to TRBD2. The sequencing input was peripheral blood. The CDR3 sequence is CASSGRRGEAGANVLTF. The sequenced DNA: TGTGCCAGCAGCGGCAGGCGGGGGGAGGCTGGGGCCAACGTCCTGACTTTC.